Below are 23 T cell receptor beta chains sequenced from a single sample in a study of blood T cell repertoires in COVID-19. TCRdb keeps only in-frame clones here, not all; method: immunoSEQ multiplex PCR. The table shows about 290,000 clones, with around four fifths occurring only once. Sequencing was performed on peripheral blood. The receptors shown here come from a woman aged 45-60 years with active or convalescent COVID-19.

The chain combines TRBV27 with TRBJ2-7; TRBD2 agrees at 10 bases. Trimming took 5 bases from V and 0 from J; bases not matched to a gene: 1. CDR1 MNHEY and CDR2 SMNVEV come from the germline V gene (reference sequence). The CDR3 length is 14 residues. The CDR3 region has the DNA TGTGCCAGCAGTGGACTAGCGGACTCCTACGAGCAGTACTTC. Amino acids: CASSGLADSYEQYF.

The chain employs TRBV7-2 and TRBJ2-1; D is undetermined. Germline CDR1 and CDR2: SGHTA and FQGNSA. CDR3 length: 17 residues. Deletions cut 3 bases from V and 0 bases from J, with 15 bases between. The DNA of the CDR3 is TGTGCCAGCAGCTTGGGCCCGACGCTGATCTCCTACAATGAGCAGTTCTTC. Encoded protein: CASSLGPTLISYNEQFF.

The rearrangement joins TRBV6-1 to TRBJ1-1; no firm D call. This CDR3 has 15 amino acids. The germline CDR1 and CDR2 sequences are MNHNS and SASEGT. The V end lost 1 base, the J end lost 7 bases, and 16 bases lay between the germline ends. This chain's CDR3 is CASSEGTFGIIEAFF. The CDR3 region has the DNA TGTGCCAGCAGTGAAGGGACGTTCGGGATTATTGAAGCTTTCTTT.

This rearrangement joins TRBV30 to TRBJ2-1; 10 nucleotides align to TRBD1. The CDR3 is 19 amino acids. Germline-derived CDR1 and CDR2 are GTSNPN and SVGIG (reference sequence). V was pared by 1 base and J by 0 bases, with 12 bases of the junction left unmatched. The CDR3 DNA is TGTGCCTGGAGTGCTCCTCCGGGACAGGGGCTAAACTCCTACAATGAGCAGTTCTTC. Translation gives CAWSAPPGQGLNSYNEQFF. Full variable domain (missing parts from reference TRBV30 and TRBJ2-1): SQTIHQWPATLVQPVGSPLSLECTVEGTSNPNLYWYRQAAGRGLQLLFYSVGIGQISSEVPQNLSASRPQDRQFILSSKKLLLSDSGFYLCAWSAPPGQGLNSYNEQFFGPGTRLTVL.

V gene TRBV6-6 combines with J gene TRBJ2-1; D not certain. The CDR3 loop spans 13 amino acids. V lost 2 bases and J 5 bases, leaving 7 bases between the germline ends. Germline CDR1 and CDR2: MNHNY and SVGAGI (reference sequence). CDR3 amino acids: CASSYLKNNEQFF. The DNA for the CDR3 is TGTGCCAGCAGTTACCTAAAAAACAATGAGCAGTTCTTC.

V is TRBV20-1 and J is TRBJ2-7, with 8 bases that match TRBD2. This CDR3 is 15 amino acids long. V was pared by 3 bases and J by 5 bases, with 12 bases of the junction left unmatched. Germline-derived CDR1 and CDR2 are DFQATT and SNEGSKA (reference sequence). In nucleotides, the CDR3 is TGCAGTGCTAGTCGAGCCAGCGGGAGCGGCAACGAGCAGTACTTC. It is translated as CSASRASGSGNEQYF.

This chain links TRBV5-1 with TRBJ1-1; D unclear. Per the germline V gene, CDR1 is SGHRS and CDR2 is YFSETQ. This CDR3 spans 13 amino acids. V dropped 0 bases and J dropped 5 bases, with 8 bases sitting between them. The chain's CDR3 is CASSLARRTEAFF. The DNA for the CDR3 is TGCGCCAGCAGCTTGGCCAGGAGGACTGAAGCTTTCTTT.

This chain connects TRBV7-2 to TRBJ2-3; D is unclear. CDR3 length: 14 residues. Trimming cost V 0 bases and J 0 bases, with 4 bases left between them. In germline, CDR1 is SGHTA, CDR2 FQGNSA. CDR3 amino acids: CASSLAGSTDTQYF. The CDR3 region has the DNA TGTGCCAGCAGCTTAGCGGGCAGCACAGATACGCAGTATTTT.

The chain combines TRBV12-3 or TRBV12-4 with TRBJ2-5; TRBD1 is a possible D gene (6 bases). Trimming removed 9 bases from V and 2 bases from J, with 10 bases in between. The CDR3 covers 12 residues. CDR3 coding DNA: TGTGCCAGTGGGGGCTCACAAGAGACCCAGTACTTC. Its translation is CASGGSQETQYF.

The rearrangement links TRBV28 to TRBJ2-7, with 7 bases identical to TRBD2. The CDR3 sequence is 13 residues long. The V and J ends lost 6 bases and 4 bases, in that order; junction bases with no gene match: 6. Per germline, CDR1 MDHEN and CDR2 SYDVKM. The CDR3 sequence is CASSDASGYEQYF. As DNA, the CDR3 is TGTGCCAGCAGCGATGCTAGCGGATACGAGCAGTACTTC.

The chain uses TRBV7-9 and TRBJ1-4; 9 positions agree with TRBD1. CDR3 size: 17 residues. Germline assignment: CDR1 SEHNR and CDR2 FQNEAQ (reference sequence). The V segment lost 0 bases and the J segment 5 bases; nucleotides outside the gene matches: 7. CDR3 in DNA: TGTGCCAGCAGCTTAGCTTCCTCCGGACAGGGGAATGAAAAACTGTTTTTT. Protein product: CASSLASSGQGNEKLFF.

The chain joins TRBV10-3 to TRBJ2-7; 13 bases fit TRBD2. Germline V gene lookup returns CDR1 ENHRY and CDR2 SYGVKD. This CDR3 has 17 amino acids. With V trimmed by 4 bases and J by 0 bases, 6 bases remained unmatched. CDR3 loop: CAISGTSGSQSSYEQYF. As DNA, the CDR3 is TGTGCCATCAGTGGGACTAGCGGGAGCCAGAGCTCCTACGAGCAGTACTTC.

This rearrangement joins TRBV5-1 to TRBJ2-1, with 7 bases that match TRBD1. The junction had 3 bases not matched to a gene; V was cut back by 0 bases and J by 6 bases. CDR1 is SGHRS and CDR2 is YFSETQ in the germline V gene. CDR3 length equals 14 residues. The CDR3 is CASSLEGAVNEQFF. For the CDR3, the DNA is TGCGCCAGCAGCTTGGAGGGGGCGGTCAATGAGCAGTTCTTC.

The chain combines TRBV4-1 with TRBJ2-2; 12 positions match TRBD2. Germline lookup yields CDR1 MGHRA and CDR2 YSYEKL. This CDR3 is built from 17 residues. After removal of 3 bases from V and 6 bases from J, the junction contained 8 bases not matched to a gene. The CDR3: CASSHSTSGRTAGELFF. CDR3 nucleotide sequence: TGCGCCAGCAGCCATTCGACTAGCGGGAGAACGGCCGGGGAGCTGTTTTTT.

The chain recombines TRBV7-9 with TRBJ2-7; a weak D match, TRBD1 (5 bases). The V gene's germline CDR1 is SEHNR and CDR2 FQNEAQ (reference sequence). V dropped 5 bases and J dropped 1 base, with 15 bases sitting between them. The CDR3 runs 15 residues. CDR3 nucleotide sequence: TGTGCCAGCAGCCAACACGAGGACACGTCCTACGAGCAGTACTTC. This sequence encodes CASSQHEDTSYEQYF.

This clone appeared once. V usage is TRBV2 and J usage is TRBJ2-3, with 13 positions matching TRBD2. With V trimmed by 6 bases and J by 3 bases, 15 bases remained unmatched. The CDR3 covers 19 residues. In germline, CDR1 is SNHLY, CDR2 FYNNEI. CDR3 loop: CASSRGYRRLAGGTDTQYF. The CDR3 DNA sequence: TGTGCCAGCAGCCGAGGGTATCGTCGACTAGCGGGAGGAACAGATACGCAGTATTTT.

The chain employs TRBV28 and TRBJ1-2; D not resolved. V lost 6 bases and J lost 3, with 11 bases in between. The CDR3 has 13 amino acids. Per germline, CDR1 MDHEN and CDR2 SYDVKM. In nucleotides, the CDR3 is TGTGCCAGCAGGACTTTGGATGACTATGGCTACACCTTC. Translated: CASRTLDDYGYTF.

The genes are TRBV19 and TRBJ1-1; D is possibly TRBD1 (5 bases). Trimming removed 6 bases at V and 0 bases at J, with 14 bases between. The germline CDR1 and CDR2 sequences are LNHDA and SQIVND (reference sequence). The CDR3 runs to 15 residues. This chain's CDR3 is CASSSQGILNTEAFF. Written as DNA, the CDR3 is TGTGCCAGTAGCTCCCAGGGAATCCTGAACACTGAAGCTTTCTTT.

The chain links TRBV28 to TRBJ2-3; 8 positions match TRBD2. Germline values: CDR1 MDHEN, CDR2 SYDVKM. The junction had 7 bases not matched to a gene; V was cut back by 10 bases and J by 1 base. The CDR3 contains 14 residues. The CDR3 reads CATGSAGGTDTQYF. The CDR3 coding sequence is TGTGCCACAGGGTCAGCGGGAGGCACAGATACGCAGTATTTT.

This clone came up once. The chain has TRBV3-1 (or the pseudogene TRBV3-2) and TRBJ2-7; 10 nucleotides align to TRBD2. Trimming took 4 bases from V and 0 from J; bases not matched to a gene: 6. In germline, CDR1 is LGHDT, CDR2 YNNKEL (reference sequence). The CDR3 runs 16 residues. The CDR3: CASSLQGLAASYEQYF. CDR3 nucleotides: TGTGCCAGCAGCCTTCAAGGACTAGCGGCCTCCTACGAGCAGTACTTC.

V gene TRBV19 combines with J gene TRBJ2-3, with D hard to call. Between the trimmed V and J ends, which lost 5 bases and 0 bases, there was a span of 9 bases. Germline assignment: CDR1 LNHDA and CDR2 SQIVND (reference sequence). The CDR3 spans 14 residues. This chain's CDR3 is CASSATGSTDTQYF. The CDR3 DNA reads TGTGCCAGTAGTGCCACCGGGAGCACAGATACGCAGTATTTT.

The V gene is TRBV12-3 or TRBV12-4, the J gene TRBJ1-4; tentatively, D is TRBD1 (5 bases). CDR3 size: 12 residues. V was clipped by 8 bases and J by 8 bases, with 12 bases between them. Written as DNA, the CDR3 is TGTGCCAGCTCCCTGCGGGGGGAAAAACTGTTTTTT. It is translated as CASSLRGEKLFF.

This chain connects TRBV5-1 to TRBJ2-3; 11 bases are a match to TRBD2. V gave up 5 bases and J gave up 3 bases; unmatched junction bases: 11. This CDR3 is built from 17 residues. The V gene's germline CDR1 is SGHRS and CDR2 YFSETQ. CDR3 region: CASSKLAGVSETDTQYF. The CDR3 DNA reads as TGCGCCAGCAGTAAACTAGCGGGAGTTTCTGAGACAGATACGCAGTATTTT.